A single sample gave rise to the 8 T cell receptor beta chains below, sequenced in a study of radiotherapy plus CTLA-4 blockade in lung cancer. The method was immunoSEQ multiplex PCR; TCRdb's version includes in-frame clones alone and lacks a portion of them. The sample includes roughly 66,000 clones, about four fifths of them seen just once. The sample consisted of peripheral blood, taken from a patient treated with radiotherapy plus ipilimumab. Every receptor here comes from a human donor with non-small cell lung cancer who had a partial response to radiotherapy plus ipilimumab.

This chain connects TRBV25-1 to TRBJ2-1, with D tentatively TRBD1 (5 bases). CDR3 size: 12 residues. V lost 4 bases and J lost 15, with 16 bases in between. CDR1 is MGHDK, CDR2 SYGVNS, per germline. Written as DNA, the CDR3 is TGTGCCAGCAGTGCCCTCGGACAAGGACCGTTCTTC. Its protein product is CASSALGQGPFF.

This chain connects TRBV29-1 to TRBJ2-5, with 10 bases that match TRBD1. Germline V lookup: CDR1 SQVTM, CDR2 ANQGSEA. V was pared by 7 bases and J by 3 bases, with 2 bases of the junction left unmatched. The CDR3 extends over 12 amino acids. CDR3 residues: CSGGTGEETQYF. DNA of the CDR3: TGCAGCGGGGGGACAGGGGAAGAGACCCAGTACTTC.

The V gene is TRBV5-1, the J gene TRBJ2-3; 15 nucleotides match TRBD2. This CDR3 is built from 16 residues. The germline V gene has CDR1 SGHRS and CDR2 YFSETQ. V gave up 4 bases and J gave up 8 bases; unmatched junction bases: 8. The chain's CDR3 is CASSIGLAGGPVTQYF. DNA of the CDR3: TGCGCCAGCAGCATCGGACTAGCGGGAGGGCCGGTTACGCAGTATTTT.

The chain combines TRBV5-6 with TRBJ2-5, with D perhaps TRBD1 (6 bases). CDR1 and CDR2 (germline): SGHDT, YYEEEE. This CDR3 region has 14 residues. Trimming took 5 bases from V and 5 from J, leaving 16 bases between them. DNA for the CDR3: TGTGCCAGCAGTACAGGGTCGGCTATGGAGACCCAGTACTTC. It encodes CASSTGSAMETQYF.

This rearrangement joins TRBV2 to TRBJ1-5, with TRBD1 matching 7 bases. Germline V gives CDR1 SNHLY, CDR2 FYNNEI. Losses at the gene ends were 6 bases for V and 0 bases for J; bases not matched to a gene: 8. This CDR3 has 16 amino acids. The CDR3: CASSVGTAYSNQPQHF. The CDR3 region has the DNA TGTGCCAGCAGCGTCGGGACAGCCTATAGCAATCAGCCCCAGCATTTT.

The rearrangement links TRBV5-4 to TRBJ1-2, with 9 bases identical to TRBD1. Germline CDR1 SGHNT, CDR2 YYREEE (reference sequence). Trimming at V came to 2 bases and at J to 10 bases, leaving 6 bases not matched to a gene. The CDR3 is 13 residues long. CDR3 region: CASSFQDRGLYTF. The DNA for the CDR3 is TGTGCCAGCAGCTTCCAGGACAGGGGACTCTACACCTTC.

The chain couples TRBV5-4 to TRBJ1-2; D perhaps matches TRBD1 (6 bases). The germline gives CDR1 SGHNT, CDR2 YYREEE (reference sequence). This CDR3 region has 12 residues. V gave up 4 bases and J gave up 6 bases, with 10 bases separating them. CDR3 sequence reads: CASSVDSHGYTF. CDR3 DNA: TGTGCCAGCAGCGTGGACAGCCATGGCTACACCTTC.

This chain uses TRBV27 with TRBJ1-5, with 11 bases aligning to TRBD1. This CDR3 comprises 17 residues. Germline CDR1 reads MNHEY; CDR2 reads SMNVEV (reference sequence). The V gene end was trimmed by 4 bases and the J gene end by 1 base; junction bases not matched to a gene: 6. Here the CDR3 reads CASSSLGTGGSNQPQHF. Written as DNA, the CDR3 is TGTGCCAGCAGTTCGTTAGGGACAGGGGGGAGCAATCAGCCCCAGCATTTT.